This T cell receptor (beta chain) was identified in a study of blood T cells in healthy people across ages. Alongside a J-beta primer mix, a sample-barcoded 5' primer served in a second PCR lasting roughly 7 to 11 cycles. TCRdb independently ran MiXCR on the 5' RACE reads; one entry per CDR3 protein. Of hundreds of thousands of distinct CDR3 sequences listed, 20% to 25% are singletons. There are 15 residues in the CDR3. Trimming took 0 bases from V and 7 from J; bases not matched to a gene: 3. Germline CDR1 MNHEY, CDR2 SVGAGI. The chain recombines TRBV6-5 with TRBJ2-7; 13 bases match TRBD2. The sequence was collected from a man between 65 and 85 years old in good health. The sequenced material came from blood. CDR3 sequence: CASSYSTSGRGEQYF. DNA of the CDR3: TGTGCCAGCAGTTACTCCACTAGCGGGAGGGGTGAGCAGTACTTC.